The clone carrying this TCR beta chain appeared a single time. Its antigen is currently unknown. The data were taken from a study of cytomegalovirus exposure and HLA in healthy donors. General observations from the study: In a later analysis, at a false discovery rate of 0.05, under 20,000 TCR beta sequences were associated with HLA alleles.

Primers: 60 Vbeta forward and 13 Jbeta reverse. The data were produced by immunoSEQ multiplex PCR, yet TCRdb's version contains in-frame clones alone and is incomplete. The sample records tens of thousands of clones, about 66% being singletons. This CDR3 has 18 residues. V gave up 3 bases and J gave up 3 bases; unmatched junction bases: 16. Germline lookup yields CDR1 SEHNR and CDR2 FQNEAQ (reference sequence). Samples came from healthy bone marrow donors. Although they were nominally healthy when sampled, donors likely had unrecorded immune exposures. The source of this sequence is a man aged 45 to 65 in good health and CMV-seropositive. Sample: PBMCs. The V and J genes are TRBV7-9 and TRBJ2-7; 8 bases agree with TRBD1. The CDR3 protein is CASSFKAISGQANYEQYF. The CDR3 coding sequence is TGTGCCAGCAGCTTCAAGGCCATATCGGGACAGGCCAACTACGAGCAGTACTTC. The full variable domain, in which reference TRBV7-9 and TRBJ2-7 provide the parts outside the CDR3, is DTGVSQNPRHKITKRGQNVTFRCDPISEHNRLYWYRQTLGQGPEFLTYFQNEAQLEKSRLLSDRFSAERPKGSFSTLEIQRTEQGDSAMYLCASSFKAISGQANYEQYFGPGTRLTVT.